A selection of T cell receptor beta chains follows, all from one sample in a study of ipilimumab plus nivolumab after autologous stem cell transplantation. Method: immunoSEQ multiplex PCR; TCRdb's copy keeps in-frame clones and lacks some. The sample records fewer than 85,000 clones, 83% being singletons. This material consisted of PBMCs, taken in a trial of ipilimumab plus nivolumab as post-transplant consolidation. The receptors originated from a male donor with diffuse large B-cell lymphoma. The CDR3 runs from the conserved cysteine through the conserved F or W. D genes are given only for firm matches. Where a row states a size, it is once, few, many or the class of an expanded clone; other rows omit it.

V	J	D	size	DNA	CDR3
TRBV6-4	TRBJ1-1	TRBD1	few	TGTGCCAGCAGAAATCGGACAGGGGGCGTTAACACTGAAGCTTTCTTT	CASRNRTGGVNTEAFF
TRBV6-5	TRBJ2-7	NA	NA	TGTGCCAGCAGTTACTCGCGGGGCCTCTACGAGCAGTACTTC	CASSYSRGLYEQYF
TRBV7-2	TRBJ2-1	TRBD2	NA	TGTGCCAGCAGCTCCTTCGGGGGGATCAATGAGCAGTTCTTC	CASSSFGGINEQFF
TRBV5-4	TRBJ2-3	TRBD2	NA	TGTGCCAGCAGCGACCGGGGGGGCCCAGATACGCAGTATTTT	CASSDRGGPDTQYF
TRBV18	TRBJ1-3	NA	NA	TGTGCCAGCTCACCAATTAAGGGCAACTCTGGAAACACCATATATTTT	CASSPIKGNSGNTIYF
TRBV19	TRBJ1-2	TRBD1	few	TGTGCCAGTAGTATGGAGACAGGGGTCGGCTACACCTTC	CASSMETGVGYTF
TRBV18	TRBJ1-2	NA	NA	TGTGCCAGCTCGCCTATAAACCAACAGGGAACGGGTGTGAGCTACACCTTC	CASSPINQQGTGVSYTF
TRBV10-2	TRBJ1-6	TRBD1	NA	TGCGCCAGCAGCTGGCCCACAGGGGACGGGACCCTCCACTTT	CASSWPTGDGTLHF
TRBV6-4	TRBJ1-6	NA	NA	TGTGCCAGCAGCACAGGGTACGGTAATTCACCCCTCCACTTT	CASSTGYGNSPLHF
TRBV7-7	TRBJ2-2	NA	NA	TGTGCCAGCAGCATAATCGCAGGGGATACCGGGGAGCTGTTTTTT	CASSIIAGDTGELFF
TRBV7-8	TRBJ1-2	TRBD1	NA	TGTGCCAGCAGCTTAGCCCAGGGGACAGGGGGCGCGTATGGCTACACCTTC	CASSLAQGTGGAYGYTF
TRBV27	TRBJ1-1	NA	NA	TGTGCCAGCAGTCCATGGGATGAGGGGGCTGAAGCTTTCTTT	CASSPWDEGAEAFF
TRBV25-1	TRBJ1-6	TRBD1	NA	TGTGCCAGCAGGGGACAGGACCCTTCACCCCTCCACTTT	CASRGQDPSPLHF
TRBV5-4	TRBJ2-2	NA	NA	TGTGCCAGCAGCTGGGGGCGTTCGATTGGAACCGGGGAGCTGTTTTTT	CASSWGRSIGTGELFF
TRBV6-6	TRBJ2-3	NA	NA	TGTGCCAGCAGTTACGTGGCTACGCAGTATTTT	CASSYVATQYF
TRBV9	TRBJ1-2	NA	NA	TGTGCCAGCAGCGCTAGGACGGGGAACTATGGCTACACCTTC	CASSARTGNYGYTF
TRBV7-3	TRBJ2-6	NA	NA	TGTGCCAGCAGCTTTCAGGGAGCTGGGGCCAACGTCCTGACTTTC	CASSFQGAGANVLTF
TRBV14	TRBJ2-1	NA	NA	TGTGCCAGCAGCCAAGAAGAACGAAATTACAATGAGCAGTTCTTC	CASSQEERNYNEQFF
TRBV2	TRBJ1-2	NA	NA	TGTGCCAGCAGCCCCCAGGGGACCCATGGCTACACCTTC	CASSPQGTHGYTF
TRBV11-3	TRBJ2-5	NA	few	TGTGCCAGCAGCTTAGCGGGGGCGACCCAGTACTTC	CASSLAGATQYF
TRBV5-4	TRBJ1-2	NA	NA	TGTGCCAGCAGCTCCCCCAGGGGAGAGGGCTACACCTTC	CASSSPRGEGYTF
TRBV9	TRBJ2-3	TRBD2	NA	TGTGCCAGCAGCGCTATAGCGGGGAGCACAGATACGCAGTATTTT	CASSAIAGSTDTQYF